A single sample is the source of the 12 T cell receptor beta chains below, sequenced in a study of radiation and T cells in renal cell carcinoma. Only in-frame clones appear in the TCRdb table, and some are missing; sequencing was by immunoSEQ multiplex PCR. The data hold more than 150,000 clones, with approximately 90% observed a single time. Regarding time point: blood 2 weeks post-SBRT. This sample's treatment: 15 Gy SBRT to primary tumor, nephrectomy 4 weeks later. Sequencing was performed on blood, taken from a patient whose treatment included radiotherapy and nephrectomy. The origin of the receptors is a woman aged 45-60 years with renal cell carcinoma.

The chain couples TRBV18 to TRBJ2-7, with D perhaps TRBD1 (5 bases). The length of the CDR3 is 16 residues. V lost 3 bases and J lost 1, with 16 bases in between. Germline CDR1 KGHSH, CDR2 LQKENI. The CDR3 coding sequence is TGTGCCAGCTCACCCAGCGTGGTTGGGGCGTCCTACGAGCAGTACTTC. Amino acids: CASSPSVVGASYEQYF.

The rearrangement links TRBV5-4 to TRBJ2-7, with D possibly matching TRBD2 (7 bases). Trimming took 4 bases from V and 4 from J, leaving 18 bases between them. The CDR3 loop spans 15 amino acids. The V gene's germline CDR1 is SGHNT and CDR2 YYREEE (reference sequence). CDR3 residues: CASSPGGGGLYEQYF. The CDR3 DNA reads as TGTGCCAGCAGCCCAGGAGGGGGGGGGCTTTACGAGCAGTACTTC.

The chain links TRBV2 to TRBJ1-6; D unresolved. Per germline, CDR1 SNHLY and CDR2 FYNNEI. V lost 2 bases to trimming and J lost 9 bases, with 11 bases between them. The CDR3 sequence is 14 residues long. The CDR3 DNA sequence: TGTGCCAGCAGTGAAATGGCCCGAAGTTCACCCCTCCACTTT. Protein product: CASSEMARSSPLHF.

The chain uses TRBV5-1 and TRBJ2-7; possible D gene TRBD2, 5 bases. Trimming took off 0 bases at V and 0 bases at J, with 13 bases between the two ends. Germline V gene sequence: CDR1 SGHRS, CDR2 YFSETQ. The CDR3 is made up of 16 amino acids. This chain's CDR3 is CASSLGERALSYEQYF. CDR3 DNA: TGCGCCAGCAGCTTGGGGGAGAGGGCTCTCTCCTACGAGCAGTACTTC.

The V gene is TRBV30, the J gene TRBJ2-5; a possible D gene is TRBD1 (6 bases). Matching the DNA end better, TRBJ2-7 makes the J call doubtful. The CDR3 consists of 13 residues. Germline V gene sequence: CDR1 GTSNPN, CDR2 SVGIG (reference sequence). CDR3 loop: CAWSRDTYYEQYF. The CDR3 DNA sequence: TGTGCCTGGAGCCGGGACACTTACTACGAGCAGTACTTC.

This chain joins TRBV29-1 and TRBJ1-1; 9 nucleotides agree with TRBD1. CDR1 SQVTM and CDR2 ANQGSEA come from the germline V gene. The CDR3 spans 15 residues. V shed 6 bases, J shed 4 bases, and the junction held 12 bases outside the gene matches. CDR3 nucleotide sequence: TGCAGCGTAGACGTTAGGACAGGGGTGGGCACTGAAGCTTTCTTT. Protein sequence: CSVDVRTGVGTEAFF. The full variable domain, with the rest looked up from reference TRBV29-1 and TRBJ1-1, is SAVISQKPSRDICQRGTSLTIQCQVDSQVTMMFWYRQQPGQSLTLIATANQGSEATYESGFVIDKFPISRPNLTFSTLTVSNMSPEDSSIYLCSVDVRTGVGTEAFFGQGTRLTVV.

The V and J genes are TRBV6-5 and TRBJ1-1; TRBD1 matches 10 bases. The CDR3 runs 15 residues. Germline trimming cut 5 bases from V and 1 base from J; bases unmatched to any gene: 4. Germline CDR1 MNHEY, CDR2 SVGAGI. In DNA form, the CDR3 reads TGTGCCAGCAGTAGGGACAGGGGAGAGAACACTGAAGCTTTCTTT. This encodes CASSRDRGENTEAFF.

V gene TRBV10-3 combines with J gene TRBJ1-3; no clear D gene. Germline lookup yields CDR1 ENHRY and CDR2 SYGVKD. The CDR3 totals 17 residues. V was cut by 3 bases and J by 1 base, with 16 bases left in between. CDR3 bases: TGTGCCATCAGTGACCCCGGAAAACCCGATTCTGGAAACACCATATATTTT. The encoded protein is CAISDPGKPDSGNTIYF.

V and J are TRBV21-1 and TRBJ1-2; no check of the table's D call, TRBD1, against the DNA was made. TRBV21-1 is a known pseudogene. This CDR3 comprises 13 residues. CDR3 DNA: TGTGCCAGCAGAGGGACAGGGAACTATGGCTACACCTTC. Translation: CASRGTGNYGYTF.

The chain combines TRBV7-6 with TRBJ2-1; D call uncertain. Trimming removed 5 bases from V and 13 bases from J, with 12 bases in between. Germline CDR1 is SGHVS and CDR2 is FNYEAQ. The CDR3 sequence is 11 residues long. The CDR3 region is CASSEKNSQFF. CDR3 bases: TGTGCCAGCAGCGAGAAGAATTCCCAGTTCTTC.

The J gene is TRBJ1-6, the V gene TRBV28; unclear D gene. Trimming pared 5 bases from V and 10 bases from J, leaving 9 bases between. The germline CDR1 and CDR2 sequences are MDHEN and SYDVKM. The CDR3 runs 12 residues. The CDR3 DNA follows: TGTGCCAGCAGTCCCCTGAGATCACCCCTCCACTTT. It translates to CASSPLRSPLHF. The variable domain in full, completed from reference TRBV28 and TRBJ1-6, reads DVKVTQSSRYLVKRTGEKVFLECVQDMDHENMFWYRQDPGLGLRLIYFSYDVKMKEKGDIPEGYSVSREKKERFSLILESASTNQTSMYLCASSPLRSPLHFGNGTRLTVT.

The chain couples TRBV18 to TRBJ1-5; possible D gene TRBD1, 6 bases. Deletions cut 6 bases from V and 6 bases from J, with 15 bases between. The germline V gene encodes CDR1 KGHSH and CDR2 LQKENI. The CDR3 is 14 residues long. CDR3 amino acids: CASSPGGRGQPQHF. CDR3 nucleotide sequence: TGTGCCAGCTCCCCAGGAGGCAGGGGTCAGCCCCAGCATTTT.